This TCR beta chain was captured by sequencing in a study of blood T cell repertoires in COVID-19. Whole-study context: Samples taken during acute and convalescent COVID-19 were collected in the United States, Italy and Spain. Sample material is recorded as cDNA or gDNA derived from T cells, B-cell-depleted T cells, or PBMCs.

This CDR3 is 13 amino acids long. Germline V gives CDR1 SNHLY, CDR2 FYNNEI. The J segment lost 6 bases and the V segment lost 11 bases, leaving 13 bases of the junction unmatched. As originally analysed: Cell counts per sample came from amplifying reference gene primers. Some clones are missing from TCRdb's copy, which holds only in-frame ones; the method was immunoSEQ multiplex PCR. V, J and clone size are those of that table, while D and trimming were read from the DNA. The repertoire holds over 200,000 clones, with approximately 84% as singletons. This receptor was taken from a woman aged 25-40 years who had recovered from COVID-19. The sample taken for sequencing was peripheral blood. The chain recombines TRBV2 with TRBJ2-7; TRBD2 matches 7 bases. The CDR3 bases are TGTGCCGGGAGTAAGGAGGGCGGGGGCGAGCAGTACTTC. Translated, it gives CAGSKEGGGEQYF.